What follows is one T cell receptor (beta chain) and its context. Its antigen is unidentified. Both about-4-week and about-12-week second-dose recipients were combined. The record originates from a study of T cell responses to AZD1222 COVID-19 vaccine. The protocol was immunoSEQ multiplex PCR, while the TCRdb copy is restricted to in-frame clones and leaves out a portion. The top ten hold about 3.8% of the sample, which has approximately 140,000 clones, about 89% seen once. Looked up from germline, CDR1 is SQVTM and CDR2 is ANQGSEA. CDR3 length equals 14 residues. V lost 3 bases, J lost 4 bases, and 13 bases lay in between. Overall study findings and caveats: Across the whole spike, CD4 TCRs peaked at regions 160-218 and 743-854. In all cases, repertoires were sampled only after the peak T cell response. In a largely white British group with more females than males, clonal diversity was possibly underestimated.

The sequence was obtained from an adult who received the AZD1222 COVID-19 vaccine. The rearrangement links TRBV29-1 to TRBJ2-1; a weak D match, TRBD2 (6 bases). The material sequenced was peripheral blood, taken 28 days after the second AZD1222 dose. The CDR3 DNA is TGCAGCGTTGACTCAGCGGGCCTTTACAATGAGCAGTTCTTC. It is translated as CSVDSAGLYNEQFF.